The TCR beta chain under discussion was sequenced for a study of Ad26.COV2.S vaccination and SARS-CoV-2 variants. Overall study context: Trial arm assignment for the donor was COV1001 Ad26.COV2.S.

This CDR3 contains 15 residues. With 0 bases removed from V and 5 bases from J, the gap between germline ends came to 13 bases. Germline loops: CDR1 GTSNPN, CDR2 SVGIG (reference sequence). Treatment noted: about 20 received Ad26.COV2.S at low or high dose, single or two shots; 5 received placebo; per-sample allocation not given. It was on day 63 after the first vaccine or placebo injection that samples were taken. In Boston, the donor was an adult between 18-55 years of age. As for this clone: Its antigen is unidentified.

Here immunoSEQ multiplex PCR was the method, and the copy in TCRdb shows in-frame clones only, minus some. The top ten hold around 1.9% of the sample, which has about 400,000 clones, over 75% seen once. Study findings and constraints: The breadth of spike-specific CD8+ and CD4+ T cell responses after vaccination was reportedly substantial. Whether participants received vaccine or placebo, their non-spike TCR breadth was similar.

This clonotype was sampled from a person aged 18 to 65 who received the Ad26.COV2.S COVID-19 vaccine or a placebo. The V gene is TRBV30, the J gene TRBJ2-2; TRBD2 might be the D (6 bases). Sample: peripheral blood, taken in a trial of Ad26.COV2.S vaccine versus placebo. Here the CDR3 DNA reads TGTGCCTGGAGTGTCCCGGGACTTCGGACCGGGGAGCTGTTTTTT. Its protein is CAWSVPGLRTGELFF.